The 14 T cell receptor beta chains in this list originate from one sample, sequenced in a study of cytomegalovirus exposure and HLA in healthy donors. The PCR had 60 Vbeta and 13 Jbeta primers. Sequenced by immunoSEQ multiplex PCR; TCRdb stores in-frame clones only, minus some. Seen here are about 82,000 clones, less than 80% observed once, and the top ten hold roughly 12%. Sequenced material: PBMCs. These TCRs come from a human donor in good health.

CDR3 sequence (DNA): TGTGCCAGTCCAACAAAGGGGTACACTGAAGCTTTCTTT. Residues: CASPTKGYTEAFF. The V gene is TRBV19, the J gene TRBJ1-1, with a weak D call TRBD1 (5 bases). V was clipped by 8 bases and J by 3 bases, with 13 bases between them. Germline V gives CDR1 LNHDA, CDR2 SQIVND (reference sequence). The CDR3 length is 13 residues. The full variable domain, its missing parts supplied by reference TRBV19 and TRBJ1-1, is DGGITQSPKYLFRKEGQNVTLSCEQNLNHDAMYWYRQDPGQGLRLIYYSQIVNDFQKGDIAEGYSVSREKKESFPLTVTSAQKNPTAFYLCASPTKGYTEAFFGQGTRLTVV.

This clone appeared a few times. This chain links TRBV5-8 with TRBJ2-1; 11 bases are shared with TRBD1. The CDR3 length is 16 residues. Germline V CDR1 and CDR2: SGHTS, YDEGEE. Unmatched junction bases numbered 1, after V lost 0 bases and J lost 2 bases. The CDR3 region has the DNA TGTGCCAGCAGCTTGGAGGGACAGGGGGCCTACAATGAGCAGTTCTTC. Protein sequence: CASSLEGQGAYNEQFF.

The chain couples TRBV7-2 to TRBJ2-7; TRBD1 is a possible D gene (5 bases). The germline gives CDR1 SGHTA, CDR2 FQGNSA. The CDR3 covers 13 residues. V was pared by 5 bases and J by 4 bases, with 12 bases between. The CDR3 DNA sequence: TGTGCCAGCAGCCCGTTGACAGCTTACGAGCAGTACTTC. Amino acids: CASSPLTAYEQYF.

The genes are TRBV9 and TRBJ1-3; 8 bases map to TRBD1. V dropped 4 bases and J dropped 4; count of bases not matched to a gene: 10. CDR1 and CDR2 (germline): SGDLS, YYNGEE. The CDR3 runs to 16 residues. CDR3 loop: CASSPRQGATGNTIYF. The DNA for the CDR3 is TGTGCCAGCAGCCCACGGCAGGGGGCGACCGGAAACACCATATATTTT.

The chain couples TRBV29-1 to TRBJ2-3; D may be TRBD2 (7 bases). The CDR3 totals 16 residues. Germline values: CDR1 SQVTM, CDR2 ANQGSEA. V lost 8 bases and J 0 bases, leaving 21 bases between the germline ends. The DNA for the CDR3 is TGCAGCCTCAGGGGCGGGGGAGAAACTAGCACAGATACGCAGTATTTT. As protein: CSLRGGGETSTDTQYF.

This chain links TRBV7-6 with TRBJ1-4, with a weak D call TRBD1 (5 bases). The V and J ends lost 1 base and 3 bases respectively, with 9 bases between them. Germline-derived CDR1 and CDR2 are SGHVS and FNYEAQ. This CDR3 is 15 amino acids long. As DNA, the CDR3 is TGTGCCAGCAGCTTAGAGGCCAGGGCTAATGAAAAACTGTTTTTT. It yields the protein CASSLEARANEKLFF.

The genes are TRBV29-1 and TRBJ2-7; the D gene is possibly TRBD2 (5 bases). The V end lost 6 bases, the J end lost 0 bases, and 9 bases lay between the germline ends. This CDR3 spans 12 amino acids. Germline V gene sequence: CDR1 SQVTM, CDR2 ANQGSEA. CDR3 sequence (DNA): TGCAGCGTCCAAACTAGCTCCTACGAGCAGTACTTC. Translation: CSVQTSSYEQYF.

The rearrangement uses TRBV15 and TRBJ2-2; D is perhaps TRBD1 (6 bases). Per the germline V gene, CDR1 is LNHNV and CDR2 is YYDKDF (reference sequence). The CDR3 is made up of 14 amino acids. With 6 bases removed from V and 2 bases from J, the gap between germline ends came to 10 bases. The CDR3 bases are TGTGCCACCAGGGACAGAACTAACACCGGGGAGCTGTTTTTT. It specifies CATRDRTNTGELFF.

The rearrangement joins TRBV4-1 to TRBJ1-5; TRBD1 might be the D (5 bases). CDR1 and CDR2 from the germline V gene are MGHRA and YSYEKL. Trimming shortened V by 7 bases and J by 2 bases, and 15 bases separated the two germline ends. The CDR3 consists of 15 residues. The CDR3 bases are TGCGCCAGCACCCAGAGGATAGGGGGCAATCAGCCCCAGCATTTT. It codes for CASTQRIGGNQPQHF.

The chain employs TRBV9 and TRBJ1-1; 7 positions match TRBD1. Per germline, CDR1 SGDLS and CDR2 YYNGEE. The CDR3 is 13 amino acids. J lost 5 bases, V lost 3 bases, and 4 bases had no gene match. The CDR3 sequence is CASSARDRTEAFF. In DNA form, the CDR3 reads TGTGCCAGCAGCGCGAGGGACAGAACTGAAGCTTTCTTT.

With respect to this clone: Its ends do not fully match the called genes, so a read error is possible. The chain is built from TRBV13 and TRBJ1-6, with D unresolved. CDR1 is PRHDT and CDR2 is FYEKMQ in the germline V gene (reference sequence). This CDR3 spans 16 amino acids. CDR3 region: CASSERLSSYNSPLNF. As DNA, the CDR3 is TGTGCCAGCAGCGAAAGGCTTAGCTCCTATAATTCACCCCTCAACTTT.

About this clone: No DNA is shown, since the ends of the CDR3 on it are uncertain; the CDR3 is the one TCRdb lists. This chain links TRBV27 with TRBJ2-2; TRBD2 reflects the table's D call only, with no check against the DNA. Germline-derived CDR1 and CDR2 are MNHEY and SMNVEV (reference sequence). The CDR3 comprises 13 residues, both ends counted. The CDR3 loop reads CASSSSGSGELFF.

This clone was seen a few times. The chain uses TRBV7-9 and TRBJ2-1; weak D call: TRBD2 (6 bases). The CDR3 is made up of 14 amino acids. Germline-derived CDR1 and CDR2 are SEHNR and FQNEAQ (reference sequence). Trimming shortened V by 3 bases and J by 5 bases, and 11 bases separated the two germline ends. CDR3 amino acids: CASSFAGKNNEQFF. CDR3 coding DNA: TGTGCCAGCAGCTTCGCGGGAAAAAACAATGAGCAGTTCTTC.

The genes are TRBV13 and TRBJ2-2; D possibly corresponds to TRBD2 (6 bases). This CDR3 contains 13 residues. The V and J ends lost 11 bases and 2 bases respectively, with 12 bases between them. Germline CDR1 and CDR2: PRHDT and FYEKMQ (reference sequence). For the CDR3, the DNA is TGTGCCGGCGGGGCCAGAAACACCGGGGAGCTGTTTTTT. It is translated as CAGGARNTGELFF.